This entry concerns a single TCR beta chain. As yet, its antigen is unknown. V lost 5 bases and J lost 3; bases outside the gene matches: 6. Germline V gene lookup returns CDR1 SEHNR and CDR2 FQNEAQ (reference sequence). The CDR3 spans 14 residues. The record originates from a study of shared clonotypes between healthy human individuals. General observations from the study: Tissues were not sampled, only blood, and their repertoires likely differ. Genetic and exposure-history diversity was limited by the small donor number. Across subsets, estimated richness was generally greater for naive than for memory populations.

Clones were read by immunoSEQ multiplex PCR, and TCRdb kept only the in-frame ones, dropping some. The data contain approximately 1,000,000 clones, approximately 77% of them singletons. The sample taken for sequencing was memory CD4+ T cells from PBMCs. As to subset: CD45RA-negative fraction. This chain connects TRBV7-9 to TRBJ2-7, with TRBD1 matching 8 bases. The receptor was derived from a man between 18 and 35 years old in good health. Some clones in this sample may be carry-over from other donors' samples. CDR3 nucleotide sequence: TGTGCCAGCAGCCCAGGGGGCGCGGACTACGAGCAGTACTTC. This translates into CASSPGGADYEQYF. Looking up the rest from reference TRBV7-9 and TRBJ2-7 gives the full variable domain: DTGVSQNPRHKITKRGQNVTFRCDPISEHNRLYWYRQTLGQGPEFLTYFQNEAQLEKSRLLSDRFSAERPKGSFSTLEIQRTEQGDSAMYLCASSPGGADYEQYFGPGTRLTVT.